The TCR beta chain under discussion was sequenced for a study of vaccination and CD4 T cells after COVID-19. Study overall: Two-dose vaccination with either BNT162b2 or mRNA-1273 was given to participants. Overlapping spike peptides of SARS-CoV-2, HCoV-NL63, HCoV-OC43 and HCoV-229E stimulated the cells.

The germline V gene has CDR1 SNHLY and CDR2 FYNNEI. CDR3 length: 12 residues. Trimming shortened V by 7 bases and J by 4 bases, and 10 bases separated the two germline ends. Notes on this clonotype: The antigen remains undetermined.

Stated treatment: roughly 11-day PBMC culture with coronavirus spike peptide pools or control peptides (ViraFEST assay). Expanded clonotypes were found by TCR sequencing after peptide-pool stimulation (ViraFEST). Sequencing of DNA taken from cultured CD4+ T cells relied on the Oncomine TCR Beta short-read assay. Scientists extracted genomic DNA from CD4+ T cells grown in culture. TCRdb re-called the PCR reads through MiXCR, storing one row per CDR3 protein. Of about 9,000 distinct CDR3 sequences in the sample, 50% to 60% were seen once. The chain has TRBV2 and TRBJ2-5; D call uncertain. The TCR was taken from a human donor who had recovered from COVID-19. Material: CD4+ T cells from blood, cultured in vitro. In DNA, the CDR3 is TGTGCCAGCACCTTCATGCGAGAGACCCAGTACTTC. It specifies CASTFMRETQYF.